Below, 19 T cell receptor beta chains from the same sample are listed, as sequenced in a study of T cell repertoires in cytomegalovirus infection. MiXCR was run by TCRdb on the reads, yielding one entry per CDR3 protein. The sample lists hundreds of thousands of distinct CDR3 sequences, over 7.5% occurring once. Sequencing input: PBMCs. These receptors were taken from a human donor in good health (CMV status not recorded). Some clones in this sample may be carry-over from other donors' samples.

Only a few counts were recorded for this clonotype. The V call is TRBV11-2, the J call TRBJ1-5, with unresolved D. The V end was cut by 2 bases, the J end by 8 bases, with 10 bases between. The CDR3 runs 13 residues. CDR1 and CDR2 from the germline V gene are SGHAT and FQNNGV. The CDR3, as DNA: TGTGCCAGCAGCTTACAGGCCTGGGAGCCCCAGCATTTT. It specifies CASSLQAWEPQHF. Variable domain in full (rest from reference TRBV11-2 and TRBJ1-5): EAGVAQSPRYKIIEKRQSVAFWCNPISGHATLYWYQQILGQGPKLLIQFQNNGVVDDSQLPKDRFSAERLKGVDSTLKIQPAKLEDSAVYLCASSLQAWEPQHFGDGTRLSIL.

The chain joins TRBV28 to TRBJ1-1; no clear D. The CDR3 sequence is 13 residues long. The germline V gene has CDR1 MDHEN and CDR2 SYDVKM. Trimming took 3 bases from V and 6 from J, leaving 11 bases between them. CDR3 coding DNA: TGTGCCAGCAGTTTCTTACAGAGCCCTGAAGCTTTCTTT. Its protein is CASSFLQSPEAFF.

This chain uses TRBV9 with TRBJ2-1; TRBD1 might be the D (6 bases). Trimming took 3 bases from V and 4 from J, leaving 17 bases between them. CDR1 and CDR2 (germline): SGDLS, YYNGEE. CDR3 length equals 16 residues. CDR3: CASSAGTRGSYNEQFF. CDR3 in DNA: TGTGCCAGCAGCGCCGGGACCAGGGGATCGTACAATGAGCAGTTCTTC.

The table lists this clonotype with a few counts. V gene TRBV12-3 or TRBV12-4 combines with J gene TRBJ1-2; D gene uncertain. V lost 6 bases and J 6 bases, leaving 11 bases between the germline ends. The CDR3 runs 12 residues. The CDR3 nucleotides read TGTGCCAGCAGCTCTCGGGGAGATGGCTACACCTTC. This gives the protein CASSSRGDGYTF.

This clonotype occurred a few times. The chain is built from TRBV28 and TRBJ1-6; D gene unclear. Germline V gives CDR1 MDHEN, CDR2 SYDVKM. The CDR3 covers 12 residues. Trimming left V 7 bases short and J 7 bases short, with 8 bases between. CDR3 bases: TGTGCCAGCAAGGACGGGAATTCACCCCTCCACTTT. It specifies CASKDGNSPLHF.

The rearrangement links TRBV5-4 to TRBJ2-3; 8 bases line up with TRBD2. This CDR3 contains 17 residues. With V trimmed by 4 bases and J by 4 bases, 14 bases remained unmatched. CDR1 and CDR2 from the germline V gene are SGHNT and YYREEE (reference sequence). The CDR3 spells CASSPSPNSGNADTQYF. The CDR3 DNA sequence: TGTGCCAGCAGCCCATCACCCAATAGCGGGAACGCAGATACGCAGTATTTT.

A few counts support this clonotype. CDR3 sequence: CSAQEPLGSYEQYF. DNA of the CDR3: TGCAGTGCTCAGGAACCCCTCGGCTCCTACGAGCAGTACTTC. J is TRBJ2-7 and V is TRBV20-1; D unresolved. Germline CDR1 reads DFQATT; CDR2 reads SNEGSKA (reference sequence). Trimming pared 5 bases from V and 0 bases from J, leaving 14 bases between. The CDR3 sequence is 14 residues long.

V gene TRBV6-2 or TRBV6-3 combines with J gene TRBJ2-1; TRBD2 matches 7 bases. V gave up 4 bases and J gave up 4 bases; unmatched junction bases: 10. Looked up from germline, CDR1 is MNHEY and CDR2 is SVGEGT. This CDR3 is built from 16 residues. The CDR3 sequence: CASSFAGVHSYNEQFF. The CDR3 bases are TGTGCCAGCAGTTTTGCGGGAGTTCATTCGTACAATGAGCAGTTCTTC.

The chain carries TRBV3-1 and TRBJ1-1; possible D gene TRBD1, 5 bases. This CDR3 spans 14 amino acids. Germline V gene sequence: CDR1 LGHDT, CDR2 YNNKEL (reference sequence). The V end was cut by 0 bases, the J end by 6 bases, with 11 bases between. In nucleotides, the CDR3 is TGTGCCAGCAGCCAAGAAGCGGGGACCTCTGAAGCTTTCTTT. It specifies CASSQEAGTSEAFF.

This clonotype has a count of ten or more. V is TRBV7-6 and J is TRBJ2-7; 7 bases are a match to TRBD1. The CDR3 contains 15 residues. V was pared by 5 bases and J by 2 bases, with 9 bases of the junction left unmatched. Germline V CDR1 and CDR2: SGHVS, FNYEAQ. CDR3 sequence (DNA): TGTGCCAGCAGCCAAGGACAGGCTGGAACCTACGAGCAGTACTTC. It encodes CASSQGQAGTYEQYF. The full variable domain, rest sourced from reference TRBV7-6 and TRBJ2-7, is GAGVSQSPRYKVTKRGQDVALRCDPISGHVSLYWYRQALGQGPEFLTYFNYEAQQDKSGLPNDRFSAERPEGSISTLTIQRTEQRDSAMYRCASSQGQAGTYEQYFGPGTRLTVT.

This clonotype has at least ten counts. The rearrangement links TRBV7-2 to TRBJ1-2, with 9 bases matching TRBD1. The CDR3 runs to 14 residues. Germline V gives CDR1 SGHTA, CDR2 FQGNSA. With 5 bases clipped from V and 3 bases from J, the junction kept 4 bases outside the gene matches. CDR3 nucleotide sequence: TGTGCCAGCAGCCGGGACAGGGAAGACTATGGCTACACCTTC. Amino acids: CASSRDREDYGYTF.

This clonotype was detected many times. The rearrangement uses TRBV24-1 and TRBJ2-1; D is unclear. Germline loops: CDR1 KGHDR, CDR2 SFDVKD. The CDR3 is 15 amino acids. The V end was cut by 5 bases, the J end by 3 bases, with 13 bases between. In nucleotides, the CDR3 is TGTGCCACCAGTGGGACGGGCGCCAACTACAATGAGCAGTTCTTC. It translates to CATSGTGANYNEQFF.

The DNA for the CDR3 is TGTGCCAGCAGGTTTAATGCGGACAGGGGGCAAAACATTCAGTACTTC. This sequence encodes CASRFNADRGQNIQYF. The V gene is TRBV6-5, the J gene TRBJ2-4; TRBD1 matches 11 bases. The germline V gene has CDR1 MNHEY and CDR2 SVGAGI. CDR3 size: 16 residues. V lost 6 bases and J lost 5; bases outside the gene matches: 9.

The CDR3 nucleotides are TGTGCCAGCAGTAACGGAGGCACAGATACGCAGTATTTT. It is translated as CASSNGGTDTQYF. The rearrangement joins TRBV12-3 or TRBV12-4 to TRBJ2-3; no firm D call. The V end was cut by 5 bases, the J end by 1 base, with 7 bases between. This CDR3 has 13 residues.

A few counts support this clonotype. The chain recombines TRBV4-3 with TRBJ1-6, with D hard to call. The CDR3 has 14 amino acids. Germline V gene sequence: CDR1 LGHNA, CDR2 YSLEER. The ends were cut back, 0 bases at V and 10 bases at J, with 10 bases in the middle. The DNA of the CDR3 is TGCGCCAGCAGCCAAGATGTGAGGCTCTCACCCCTCCACTTT. It is translated as CASSQDVRLSPLHF.

The chain employs TRBV6-5 and TRBJ2-1; D not resolved. Germline assignment: CDR1 MNHEY and CDR2 SVGAGI. The V and J ends lost 5 bases and 5 bases respectively, with 19 bases between them. The CDR3 is made up of 16 amino acids. The CDR3 DNA is TGTGCCAGCAGTGGCTGGCGAGGCGGTTTGGACAATGAGCAGTTCTTC. Its translation is CASSGWRGGLDNEQFF.

This clonotype was seen only a few times. The chain combines TRBV6-2 or TRBV6-3 with TRBJ2-2; possibly TRBD2 for D (7 bases). The germline V and J ends were trimmed by 6 bases and 1 base, with 9 bases remaining between them. CDR1 and CDR2 (germline): MNHEY, SVGEGT. This CDR3 is 14 amino acids long. CDR3 coding DNA: TGTGCCAGCAGAGGGGGGGTGAACACCGGGGAGCTGTTTTTT. Protein: CASRGGVNTGELFF.

V gene TRBV4-3 combines with J gene TRBJ2-7; 7 bases fit TRBD1. The CDR3 has 15 amino acids. V lost 1 base to trimming and J lost 5 bases; unmatched junction nucleotides: 8. Germline values: CDR1 LGHNA, CDR2 YSLEER. CDR3 in DNA: TGCGCCAGCAGCCAAGTTAAGGGGGCAGGCCACGAGCAGTACTTC. Translated: CASSQVKGAGHEQYF.

The rearrangement uses TRBV12-3 or TRBV12-4 and TRBJ1-5; D perhaps matches TRBD1 (6 bases). Trimming shortened V by 2 bases and J by 4 bases, and 18 bases separated the two germline ends. CDR3 size: 17 residues. As DNA, the CDR3 is TGTGCCAGCAGTTTAAGGGGGGCGGCAGGCTGGAATCAGCCCCAGCATTTT. This encodes CASSLRGAAGWNQPQHF.